The clone carrying this T cell receptor (beta chain) was seen only a few times. The antigen is undetermined. V shed 9 bases and J shed 10 bases, with 25 bases lying between them. Germline-derived CDR1 and CDR2 are SGHRS and YFSETQ. This CDR3 is built from 14 residues. These data belong to a study of response to subunit inactivated influenza vaccine. Overall study results and limits: Each seasonal flu vaccination may recruit only limited new T cells, authors suggested.

A single record per CDR3 protein comes from TCRdb applying MiXCR to the RT-PCR reads. Of about 530,000 distinct CDR3 sequences in the sample, over 9.5% were seen once. The V call is TRBV5-1, the J call TRBJ2-5; TRBD2 might be the D (6 bases). Sequences were derived from PBMCs from blood, sampled on the day of vaccination. This clonotype originated in a man between 45 and 60 years old who received an inactivated influenza vaccine. The CDR3 DNA is TGCGCCACCACGGCAACCCCCGGGGGTCAAGACCAGTACTTC. It codes for CATTATPGGQDQYF.